Given below is one T cell receptor (beta chain) in context. As yet, its antigen is unknown. A read error may explain this, as a much larger clone is one base away. CDR3 length: 16 amino acids. Germline CDR1 and CDR2: SGHVS and FNYEAQ. The sample comes from a study of T cell repertoires in cytomegalovirus infection. Each CDR3 protein gets one entry after TCRdb re-called the reads with MiXCR. The sample has hundreds of thousands of distinct CDR3 sequences, approximately 24% seen once; the top ten hold less than 10%. Study observations and caveats: Public TCR beta family frequency separated CMV-and-HLA carriers, including in an independent cohort. Within the response measured ex vivo, HLA-C-restricted CMV-specific TCR beta clonotypes were dominant.

This sequence joins TRBV7-6 and TRBJ2-4, with D possibly being TRBD1 or TRBD2 (5 bases each). This clonotype was sampled from a human donor in good health (CMV status not recorded). Some clones in this sample may be carry-over from other donors' samples. The sample taken for sequencing was CD8+ T cells from PBMCs. CDR3 residues: CASSPGRGDAKNILYF. DNA of the CDR3: TGTGCCAGCAGCCCGGGAAGGGGCGACGCCAAAAACATTCTGTACTTC.